One and the same sample provided the 5 T cell receptor beta chains below, sequenced in a study of blood T cell repertoires in COVID-19. Repertoires were generated with immunoSEQ multiplex PCR, while TCRdb's copy carries only in-frame clones and drops some. This repertoire shows 250,000 or so clones, 80% to 90% found once; its top ten account for approximately 4%. The sample taken for sequencing was peripheral blood. The receptors here all came from a man aged 60 to 75 with acute or convalescent COVID-19.

The chain combines TRBV11-3 with TRBJ2-3; 14 positions agree with TRBD2. Per germline, CDR1 SGHNT and CDR2 YENEEA. The J segment lost 4 bases and the V segment lost 1 base, leaving 4 bases of the junction unmatched. This CDR3 contains 17 residues. This chain's CDR3 is CASSLARTSGGSDTQYF. The DNA of the CDR3 is TGTGCCAGCAGCTTAGCCCGGACTAGCGGGGGGTCAGATACGCAGTATTTT.

This clone was found a few times. This chain uses TRBV6-2 or TRBV6-3 with TRBJ1-5, with D tentatively TRBD1 (5 bases). The germline V gene encodes CDR1 MNHEY and CDR2 SVGEGT. The V end lost 2 bases, the J end lost 4 bases, and 18 bases lay between the germline ends. There are 17 residues in the CDR3. The CDR3 DNA follows: TGTGCCAGCAGTTACGGAGTCGGCAGGGCCCTGAATCAGCCCCAGCATTTT. Protein: CASSYGVGRALNQPQHF.

The chain is built from TRBV7-6 and TRBJ2-3; TRBD1 might be the D (5 bases). The CDR3 length is 16 residues. Germline loops: CDR1 SGHVS, CDR2 FNYEAQ. V dropped 3 bases and J dropped 0 bases, with 13 bases sitting between them. The CDR3 DNA reads as TGTGCCAGCAGCTTGAGAGCAGGGATGAGCACAGATACGCAGTATTTT. Encoded protein: CASSLRAGMSTDTQYF.

The chain joins TRBV11-1 to TRBJ2-5, with 8 bases matching TRBD2. This CDR3 is 15 amino acids long. CDR1 is SGHAT and CDR2 is FQDESV in the germline V gene (reference sequence). The junction had 7 bases not matched to a gene; V was cut back by 5 bases and J by 2 bases. The CDR3, as DNA: TGTGCCAGCAGCCCGAGGACTAGCAGACAAGAGACCCAGTACTTC. Translated: CASSPRTSRQETQYF.

This chain joins TRBV19 and TRBJ2-1; TRBD2 aligns across 16 bases. The CDR3 sequence is 17 residues long. Per germline, CDR1 LNHDA and CDR2 SQIVND (reference sequence). V was pared by 5 bases and J by 4 bases, with 5 bases of the junction left unmatched. CDR3 loop: CASSPPGLAGGYNEQFF. The CDR3 DNA is TGTGCCAGTAGTCCCCCGGGACTAGCGGGAGGGTACAATGAGCAGTTCTTC.